The sample holds many counts of the clone carrying this T cell receptor (beta chain). Its target is not known. Next came a second PCR, run for 7 to 11 cycles, which used a sample-barcoded 5' primer along with a J-beta primer mix. One entry per CDR3 protein, called by TCRdb with MiXCR from the 5' RACE reads. The sample holds roughly 640,000 distinct CDR3 sequences; approximately 30% are singletons and the top ten take more than 15%. Donors ranged from roughly 6 to 90 years old and were healthy Caucasians in Russia. This sample stems from a study of blood T cells in healthy people across ages. The CDR3 runs to 16 residues. Trimming shortened V by 3 bases and J by 0 bases, and 14 bases separated the two germline ends. CDR1 and CDR2 from the germline V gene are SEHNR and FQNEAQ (reference sequence). Study observations and caveats: Possibly confounding the expanded clonotype changes was the fact that donor CMV status was unknown. The study could not conclusively compare naive and antigen-experienced cells, given its unsorted PBMCs.

The source material was blood. The sequence was obtained from a woman older than 75 in good health. The chain employs TRBV7-9 and TRBJ1-2; maybe TRBD1 (5 bases). CDR3 sequence reads: CASSLGKTVANYGYTF. CDR3 nucleotide sequence: TGTGCCAGCAGCTTGGGAAAGACAGTAGCTAACTATGGCTACACCTTC.